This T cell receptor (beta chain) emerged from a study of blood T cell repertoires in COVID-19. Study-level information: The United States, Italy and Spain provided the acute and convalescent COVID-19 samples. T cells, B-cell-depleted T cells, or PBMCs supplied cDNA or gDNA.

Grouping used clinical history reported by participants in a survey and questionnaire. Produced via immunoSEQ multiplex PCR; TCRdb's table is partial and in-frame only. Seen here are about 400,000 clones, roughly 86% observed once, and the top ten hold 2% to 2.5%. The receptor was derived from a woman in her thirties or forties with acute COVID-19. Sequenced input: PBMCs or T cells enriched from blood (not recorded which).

The DNA of the CDR3 is TGTGCCAGCAGTGAGTGGACGGGGGGGTCCGCTCAGCCCCAGCATTTT. The encoded protein is CASSEWTGGSAQPQHF. The rearrangement uses TRBV2 and TRBJ1-5; a weak D match, TRBD1 (5 bases). Trimming shortened V by 3 bases and J by 6 bases, and 18 bases separated the two germline ends. CDR1 and CDR2 (germline): SNHLY, FYNNEI. The CDR3 length is 16 residues.